A selection of T cell receptor beta chains follows, all from one sample in a study of sequential checkpoint blockade in melanoma. Produced via immunoSEQ multiplex PCR; TCRdb's table is partial and in-frame only. The table records thousands of clones, about 20% of them present only once. The starting material was tumor tissue (inferred from file names), obtained from a patient given nivolumab and ipilimumab in sequence. Receptor source: a human donor with melanoma. The CDR3 runs from the conserved cysteine through the conserved F or W. The D gene is left open where the match is weak. The size entry is marked missing in some rows and otherwise reads once, few, many or a size class.

abundance: NA
v_gene: TRBV11-3
d_gene: NA
j_gene: TRBJ2-3
CDR3aa: CASSSRPLSTDTQYF
CDR3nt: TGTGCCAGCAGCTCCAGGCCCCTTAGCACAGATACGCAGTATTTT

abundance: large
v_gene: TRBV9
d_gene: TRBD2
j_gene: TRBJ2-1
CDR3aa: CASSPAGELYNEQFF
CDR3nt: TGTGCCAGCAGCCCCGCGGGGGAGCTCTACAATGAGCAGTTCTTC

abundance: NA
v_gene: TRBV19
d_gene: NA
j_gene: TRBJ2-2
CDR3aa: CASSIYSGNTGELFF
CDR3nt: TGTGCCAGTAGTATCTACTCTGGGAACACCGGGGAGCTGTTTTTT

abundance: large
v_gene: TRBV11-3
d_gene: TRBD2
j_gene: TRBJ2-2
CDR3aa: CASSLGLAGYTGELFF
CDR3nt: TGTGCCAGCAGCTTAGGACTAGCGGGGTACACCGGGGAGCTGTTTTTT

abundance: few
v_gene: TRBV11-3
d_gene: NA
j_gene: TRBJ1-3
CDR3aa: CASSQRGSWSSGNTIYF
CDR3nt: TGTGCCAGCAGCCAAAGGGGCTCATGGAGCTCTGGAAACACCATATATTTT

abundance: large
v_gene: TRBV28
d_gene: TRBD1
j_gene: TRBJ1-5
CDR3aa: CASSPGGLNQPQHF
CDR3nt: TGTGCCAGCAGTCCAGGGGGCCTCAATCAGCCCCAGCATTTT

abundance: large
v_gene: TRBV28
d_gene: TRBD2
j_gene: TRBJ2-7
CDR3aa: CASSFGGMATYEQYF
CDR3nt: TGTGCCAGCAGTTTCGGGGGGATGGCTACCTACGAGCAGTACTTC

abundance: NA
v_gene: TRBV23-1
d_gene: NA
j_gene: TRBJ2-5
CDR3aa: CASNYGDQETQYF
CDR3nt: TGCGCCAGCAACTACGGGGACCAAGAGACCCAGTACTTC

abundance: medium-sized
v_gene: TRBV11-3
d_gene: TRBD2
j_gene: TRBJ2-1
CDR3aa: CASSPERTSGNEQFF
CDR3nt: TGTGCCAGCAGCCCAGAAAGGACTAGCGGAAATGAGCAGTTCTTC

abundance: many
v_gene: TRBV6-8
d_gene: NA
j_gene: TRBJ2-7
CDR3aa: CASRRSGPLDGEQYF
CDR3nt: TGTGCCAGCAGACGATCAGGGCCCCTTGACGGCGAGCAGTACTTC

abundance: few
v_gene: TRBV11-3
d_gene: NA
j_gene: TRBJ1-5
CDR3aa: CASSLVGGDQPQHF
CDR3nt: TGTGCCAGCAGCTTAGTCGGAGGGGACCAGCCCCAGCATTTT

abundance: many
v_gene: TRBV23-1
d_gene: NA
j_gene: TRBJ2-5
CDR3aa: CASSPKGPETQYF
CDR3nt: TGCGCCAGCAGCCCGAAGGGACCCGAGACCCAGTACTTC

abundance: few
v_gene: TRBV6-8
d_gene: TRBD2
j_gene: TRBJ2-2
CDR3aa: CASSLGLDDTGELFF
CDR3nt: TGTGCCAGCAGCCTCGGACTAGATGACACCGGGGAGCTGTTTTTT

abundance: NA
v_gene: TRBV18
d_gene: TRBD1
j_gene: TRBJ1-2
CDR3aa: CASSPILTGGDYGYTF
CDR3nt: TGTGCCAGCTCACCAATATTGACAGGGGGCGACTATGGCTACACCTTC

abundance: NA
v_gene: TRBV10-2
d_gene: TRBD2
j_gene: TRBJ2-1
CDR3aa: CASSAAPLAGRANEQFF
CDR3nt: TGCGCCAGCAGTGCTGCTCCTTTAGCGGGGCGAGCGAATGAGCAGTTCTTC